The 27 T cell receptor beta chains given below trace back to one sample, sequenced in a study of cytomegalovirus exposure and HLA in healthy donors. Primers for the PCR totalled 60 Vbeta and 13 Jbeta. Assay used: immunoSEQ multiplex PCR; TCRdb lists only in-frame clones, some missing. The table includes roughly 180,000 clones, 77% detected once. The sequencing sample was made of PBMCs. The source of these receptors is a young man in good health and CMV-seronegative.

CDR3 sequence reads: CAISEGTGSEQYF. In DNA, the CDR3 is TGTGCCATCAGTGAAGGGACAGGGTCCGAGCAGTACTTC. The chain carries TRBV10-3 and TRBJ2-7, with TRBD1 identical over 9 bases. The V and J ends lost 3 bases and 6 bases, in that order; junction bases with no gene match: 3. This CDR3 has 13 residues. The germline CDR1 and CDR2 sequences are ENHRY and SYGVKD.

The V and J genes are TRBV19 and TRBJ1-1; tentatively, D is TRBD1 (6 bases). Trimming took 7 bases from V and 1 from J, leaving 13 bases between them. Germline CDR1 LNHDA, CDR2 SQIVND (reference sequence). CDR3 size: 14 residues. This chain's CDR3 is CASTFGGANTEAFF. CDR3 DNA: TGTGCCAGTACCTTTGGGGGGGCGAACACTGAAGCTTTCTTT.

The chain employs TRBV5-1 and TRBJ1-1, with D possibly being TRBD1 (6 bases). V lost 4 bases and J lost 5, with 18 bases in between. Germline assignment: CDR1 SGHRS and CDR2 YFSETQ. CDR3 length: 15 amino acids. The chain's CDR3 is CASSPTRGGVTEAFF. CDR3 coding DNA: TGCGCCAGCAGCCCAACCCGAGGGGGTGTGACTGAAGCTTTCTTT. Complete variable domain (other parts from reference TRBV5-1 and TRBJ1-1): KAGVTQTPRYLIKTRGQQVTLSCSPISGHRSVSWYQQTPGQGLQFLFEYFSETQRNKGNFPGRFSGRQFSNSRSEMNVSTLELGDSALYLCASSPTRGGVTEAFFGQGTRLTVV.

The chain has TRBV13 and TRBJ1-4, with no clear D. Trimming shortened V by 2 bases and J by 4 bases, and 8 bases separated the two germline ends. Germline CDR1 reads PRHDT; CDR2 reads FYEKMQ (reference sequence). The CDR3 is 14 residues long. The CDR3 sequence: CASSLTRVNEKLFF. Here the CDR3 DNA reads TGTGCCAGCAGCTTAACTCGGGTTAATGAAAAACTGTTTTTT.

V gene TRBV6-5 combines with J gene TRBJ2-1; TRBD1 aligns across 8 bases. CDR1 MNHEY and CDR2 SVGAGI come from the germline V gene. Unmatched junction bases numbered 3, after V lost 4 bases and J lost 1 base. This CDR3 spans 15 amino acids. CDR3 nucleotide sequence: TGTGCCAGCAGTTCCCGGACAGGGTCCTACAATGAGCAGTTCTTC. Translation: CASSSRTGSYNEQFF.

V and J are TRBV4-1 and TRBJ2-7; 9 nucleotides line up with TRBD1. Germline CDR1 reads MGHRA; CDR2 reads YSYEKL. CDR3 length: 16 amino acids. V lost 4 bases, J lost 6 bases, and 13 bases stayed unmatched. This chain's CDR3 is CASSLYMAGTGIEQYF. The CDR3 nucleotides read TGCGCCAGCAGCCTTTATATGGCCGGGACAGGGATCGAGCAGTACTTC.

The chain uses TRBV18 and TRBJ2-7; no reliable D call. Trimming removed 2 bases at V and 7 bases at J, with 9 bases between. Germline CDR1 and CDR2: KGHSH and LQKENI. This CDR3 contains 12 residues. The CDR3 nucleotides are TGTGCCAGCTCACCATCGAGAGAAGAGCAGTACTTC. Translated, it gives CASSPSREEQYF.

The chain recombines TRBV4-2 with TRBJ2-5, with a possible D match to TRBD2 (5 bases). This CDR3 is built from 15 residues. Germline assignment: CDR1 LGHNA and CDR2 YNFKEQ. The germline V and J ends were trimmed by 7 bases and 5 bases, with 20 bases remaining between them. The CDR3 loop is CASKRVALWEETQYF. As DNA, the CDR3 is TGTGCCAGCAAGCGAGTCGCGCTCTGGGAGGAGACCCAGTACTTC.

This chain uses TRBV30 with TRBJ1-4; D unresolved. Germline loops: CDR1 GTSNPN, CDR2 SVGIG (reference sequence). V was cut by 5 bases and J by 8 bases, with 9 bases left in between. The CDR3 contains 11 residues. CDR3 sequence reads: CAWARQEKLFF. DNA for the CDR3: TGTGCCTGGGCCCGCCAGGAAAAACTGTTTTTT. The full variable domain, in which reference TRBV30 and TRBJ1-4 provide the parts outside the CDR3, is SQTIHQWPATLVQPVGSPLSLECTVEGTSNPNLYWYRQAAGRGLQLLFYSVGIGQISSEVPQNLSASRPQDRQFILSSKKLLLSDSGFYLCAWARQEKLFFGSGTQLSVL.

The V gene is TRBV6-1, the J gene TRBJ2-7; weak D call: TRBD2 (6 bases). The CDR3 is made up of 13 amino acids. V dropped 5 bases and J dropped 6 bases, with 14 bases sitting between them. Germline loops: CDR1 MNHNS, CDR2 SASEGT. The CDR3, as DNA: TGTGCCAGCAGTTGGACGGGAGCCGGCGAGCAGTACTTC. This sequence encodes CASSWTGAGEQYF.

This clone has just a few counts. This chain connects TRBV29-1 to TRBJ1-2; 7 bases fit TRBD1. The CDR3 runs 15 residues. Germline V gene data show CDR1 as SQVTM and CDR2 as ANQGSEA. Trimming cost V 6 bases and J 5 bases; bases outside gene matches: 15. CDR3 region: CSVPGGQGLRYGYTF. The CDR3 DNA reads TGCAGCGTCCCAGGGGGGCAGGGGTTACGGTATGGCTACACCTTC.

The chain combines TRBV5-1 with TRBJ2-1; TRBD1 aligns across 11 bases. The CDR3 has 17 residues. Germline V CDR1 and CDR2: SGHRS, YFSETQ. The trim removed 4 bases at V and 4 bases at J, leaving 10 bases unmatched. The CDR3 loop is CASSPVAGQGGYNEQFF. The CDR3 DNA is TGCGCCAGCAGCCCTGTGGCGGGACAGGGGGGATACAATGAGCAGTTCTTC.

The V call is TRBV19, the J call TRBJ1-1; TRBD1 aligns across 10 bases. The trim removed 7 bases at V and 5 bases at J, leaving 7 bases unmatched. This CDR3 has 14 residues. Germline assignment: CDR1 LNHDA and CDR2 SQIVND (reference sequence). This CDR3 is CASNRQGAGTEAFF. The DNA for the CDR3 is TGTGCCAGTAACCGACAGGGGGCGGGAACTGAAGCTTTCTTT.

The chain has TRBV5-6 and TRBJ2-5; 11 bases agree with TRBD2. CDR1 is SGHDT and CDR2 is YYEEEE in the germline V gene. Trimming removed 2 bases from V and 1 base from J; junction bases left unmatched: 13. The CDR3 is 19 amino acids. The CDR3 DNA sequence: TGTGCCAGCAGCTTCAGCGACAGGGAGCTAGCGGGGGGCCAAGAGACCCAGTACTTC. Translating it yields CASSFSDRELAGGQETQYF.

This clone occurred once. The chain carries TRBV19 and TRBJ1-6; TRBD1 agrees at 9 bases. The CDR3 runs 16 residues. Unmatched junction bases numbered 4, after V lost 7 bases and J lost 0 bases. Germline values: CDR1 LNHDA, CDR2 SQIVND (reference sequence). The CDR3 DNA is TGTGCCAGTACGACAGGGGGAGGCTCCTATAATTCACCCCTCCACTTT. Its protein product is CASTTGGGSYNSPLHF.

The chain's CDR3 is CASSLGGLAYNEQFF. The CDR3 DNA sequence: TGCGCCAGCAGCTTGGGGGGACTAGCCTACAATGAGCAGTTCTTC. The chain employs TRBV5-1 and TRBJ2-1, with TRBD2 matching over 8 bases. The V and J ends lost 0 bases and 2 bases, in that order; junction bases with no gene match: 1. The CDR3 runs to 15 residues. Germline V gives CDR1 SGHRS, CDR2 YFSETQ. Full variable domain (outside the CDR3, taken from reference TRBV5-1 and TRBJ2-1): KAGVTQTPRYLIKTRGQQVTLSCSPISGHRSVSWYQQTPGQGLQFLFEYFSETQRNKGNFPGRFSGRQFSNSRSEMNVSTLELGDSALYLCASSLGGLAYNEQFFGPGTRLTVL.

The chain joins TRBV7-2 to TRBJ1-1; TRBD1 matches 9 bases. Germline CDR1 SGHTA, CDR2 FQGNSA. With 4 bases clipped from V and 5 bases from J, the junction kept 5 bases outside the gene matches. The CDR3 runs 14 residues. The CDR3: CASSWGQGWTEAFF. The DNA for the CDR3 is TGTGCCAGCAGCTGGGGACAGGGTTGGACTGAAGCTTTCTTT.

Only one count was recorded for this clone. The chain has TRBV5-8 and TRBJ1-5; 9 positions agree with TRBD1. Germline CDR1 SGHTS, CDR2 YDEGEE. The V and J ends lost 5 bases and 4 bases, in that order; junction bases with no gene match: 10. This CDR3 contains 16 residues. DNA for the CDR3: TGTGCCAGCAGGCCGACAGGGGGTTTTTGGAATCAGCCCCAGCATTTT. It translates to CASRPTGGFWNQPQHF.

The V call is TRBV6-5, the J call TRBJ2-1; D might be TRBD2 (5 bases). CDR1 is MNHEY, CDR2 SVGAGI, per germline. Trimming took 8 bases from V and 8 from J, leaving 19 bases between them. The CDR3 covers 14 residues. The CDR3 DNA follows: TGTGCCAGCTCACGCGGGCCCGGCGGGTATGAGCAGTTCTTC. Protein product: CASSRGPGGYEQFF.

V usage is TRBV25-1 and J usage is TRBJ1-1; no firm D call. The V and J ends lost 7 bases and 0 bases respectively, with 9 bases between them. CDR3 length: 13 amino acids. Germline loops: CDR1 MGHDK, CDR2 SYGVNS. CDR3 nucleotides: TGTGCCAGCATTGGAGCTATGAACACTGAAGCTTTCTTT. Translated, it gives CASIGAMNTEAFF.

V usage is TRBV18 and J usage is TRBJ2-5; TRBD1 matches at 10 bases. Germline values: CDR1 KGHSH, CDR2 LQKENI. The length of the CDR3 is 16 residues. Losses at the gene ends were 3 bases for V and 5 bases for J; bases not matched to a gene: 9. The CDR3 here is CASSPPTGGGRETQYF. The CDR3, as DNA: TGTGCCAGCTCACCCCCGACAGGGGGCGGAAGGGAGACCCAGTACTTC.

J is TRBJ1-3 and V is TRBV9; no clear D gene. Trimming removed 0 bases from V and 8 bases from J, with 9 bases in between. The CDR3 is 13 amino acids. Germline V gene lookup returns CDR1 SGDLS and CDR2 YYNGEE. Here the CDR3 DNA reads TGTGCCAGCAGCGTAGCCGATCGGGACACCATATATTTT. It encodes CASSVADRDTIYF.

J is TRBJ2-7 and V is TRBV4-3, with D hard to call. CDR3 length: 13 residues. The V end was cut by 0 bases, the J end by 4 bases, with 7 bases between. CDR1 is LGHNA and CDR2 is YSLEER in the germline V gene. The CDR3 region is CASSQDSQYEQYF. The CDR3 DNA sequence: TGCGCCAGCAGCCAAGATAGCCAATACGAGCAGTACTTC.

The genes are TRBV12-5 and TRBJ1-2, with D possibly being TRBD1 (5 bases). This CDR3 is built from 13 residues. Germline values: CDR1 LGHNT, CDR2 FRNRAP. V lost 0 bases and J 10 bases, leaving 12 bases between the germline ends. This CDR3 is CASGLVGQDNYTF. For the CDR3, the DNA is TGTGCTAGTGGTTTGGTTGGGCAGGACAACTACACCTTC. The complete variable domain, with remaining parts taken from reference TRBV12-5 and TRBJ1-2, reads DARVTQTPRHKVTEMGQEVTMRCQPILGHNTVFWYRQTMMQGLELLAYFRNRAPLDDSGMPKDRFSAEMPDATLATLKIQPSEPRDSAVYFCASGLVGQDNYTFGSGTRLTVV.

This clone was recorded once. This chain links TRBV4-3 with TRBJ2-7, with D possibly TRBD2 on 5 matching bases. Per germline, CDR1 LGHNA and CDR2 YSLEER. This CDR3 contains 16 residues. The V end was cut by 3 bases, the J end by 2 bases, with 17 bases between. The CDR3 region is CASSHLPGVGTYEQYF. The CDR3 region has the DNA TGCGCCAGCAGCCACCTCCCCGGGGTGGGTACCTACGAGCAGTACTTC.

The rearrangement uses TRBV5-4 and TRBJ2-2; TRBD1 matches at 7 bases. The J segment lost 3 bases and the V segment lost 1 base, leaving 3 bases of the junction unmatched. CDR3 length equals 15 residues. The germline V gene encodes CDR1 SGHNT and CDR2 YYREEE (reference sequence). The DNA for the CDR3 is TGTGCCAGCAGCTTGAAGGGGGCCTACACCGGGGAGCTGTTTTTT. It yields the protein CASSLKGAYTGELFF.

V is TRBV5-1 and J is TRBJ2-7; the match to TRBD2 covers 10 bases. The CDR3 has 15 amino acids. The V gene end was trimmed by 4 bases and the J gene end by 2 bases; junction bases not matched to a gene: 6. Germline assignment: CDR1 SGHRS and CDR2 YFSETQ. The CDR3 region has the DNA TGCGCCAGCAGCGCAGGGACTAGCGCCGCCTACGAGCAGTACTTC. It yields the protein CASSAGTSAAYEQYF. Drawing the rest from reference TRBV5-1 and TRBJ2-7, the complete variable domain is KAGVTQTPRYLIKTRGQQVTLSCSPISGHRSVSWYQQTPGQGLQFLFEYFSETQRNKGNFPGRFSGRQFSNSRSEMNVSTLELGDSALYLCASSAGTSAAYEQYFGPGTRLTVT.